Listed below are T cell receptor beta chains from one sample, sequenced in a study of blood T cells in healthy people across ages. MiXCR, applied by TCRdb to the 5' RACE reads, yields one record per CDR3 protein. The table has over 950,000 distinct CDR3 sequences, 51% seen once. The specimen sequenced was blood. These receptors all come from a woman in her sixties in good health. The CDR3 runs from the conserved cysteine through the conserved F or W. The D gene is left open where the match is weak. The size of a clone is reported for some rows only, either as once, few or many, or as a class for expanded clones.

V gene	D gene	J gene	clone size	CDR3 length	CDR3 DNA	CDR3 protein
TRBV5-6	.	TRBJ1-4	.	15	TGTGCCAGCAGCCCCAATCGGGGGGCTTTTGAAAAACTGTTTTTT	CASSPNRGAFEKLFF
TRBV9	.	TRBJ2-6	.	16	TGTGCCAGCAGCGTAGGGGGAAACTCTGGGGCCAACGTCCTGACTTTC	CASSVGGNSGANVLTF
TRBV27	TRBD1	TRBJ1-5	.	15	TGTGCCAGCAGAACGGACAGGGGAGGCAATCAGCCCCAGCATTTT	CASRTDRGGNQPQHF
TRBV25-1	.	TRBJ2-7	once	14	TGTGCCGGCTTCATTCCGGGGCTGAACTACGAGCAGTACTTC	CAGFIPGLNYEQYF
TRBV4-1	.	TRBJ2-2	.	20	TGCGCCAGCAGCCAAGTCGCCACCCGTGATCCAACACGGGATCCCCGGGAGCTGTTTTTT	CASSQVATRDPTRDPRELFF
TRBV21-1	.	TRBJ1-2	few	15	TGTGCCAGCAGCAAAGCCCGGGGGGCGCGGTATGGCTACACCTTC	CASSKARGARYGYTF
TRBV2	.	TRBJ1-4	.	12	TGTGCCGCAGGAGGGCTGGAGAAAAAACTGTTTTTT	CAAGGLEKKLFF
TRBV29-1	TRBD1	TRBJ2-3	.	13	TGCAGCATTGAACAGGGGCGCACAGATACGCAGTATTTT	CSIEQGRTDTQYF
TRBV15	.	TRBJ2-3	.	13	TGTGCCACCAGCAGGAGGGACACAGATACGCAGTATTTT	CATSRRDTDTQYF
TRBV20-1	TRBD2	TRBJ2-1	few	14	TGCAGTGCTAGGATAGCGGGAGGTAACAATGAGCAGTTCTTC	CSARIAGGNNEQFF
TRBV4-3	TRBD1	TRBJ1-4	.	16	TGCGCCAGCGGGTCTTCGGACAGGGTGGCTAATGAAAAACTGTTTTTT	CASGSSDRVANEKLFF
TRBV15	.	TRBJ2-5	.	15	TGTGCCACCAGCGGAGATGACACGGACCAAGGGACCCAGTACTTC	CATSGDDTDQGTQYF
TRBV27	.	TRBJ2-3	.	15	TGTGCCTGCAGTGACCCTCCCGGAGGGGGAGGTACGCAGTATTTT	CACSDPPGGGGTQYF
TRBV20-1	.	TRBJ2-3	.	15	TGCAGTGCTAGCGGGGGACCTTCTGGCACAGATACGCAGTATTTT	CSASGGPSGTDTQYF
TRBV5-5	.	TRBJ2-2	.	14	TGTGCCAGCAGCTTAGCGGTTAACACCGGGGAGCTGTTTTTT	CASSLAVNTGELFF
TRBV2	.	TRBJ2-4	.	14	TGTGCCAGCAGTGACCGGACTGGCAAAAACATTCGGTACTTC	CASSDRTGKNIRYF
TRBV12-3/TRBV12-4	TRBD2	TRBJ2-3	.	15	TGTGCCAGCAGCCCTAGCGGGAGTACGAGGGATACGCAGTATTTT	CASSPSGSTRDTQYF
TRBV10-3	.	TRBJ2-5	.	13	TGTGCCATCAAGAGCGGGCGGCGGGAGACCCAGTACTTC	CAIKSGRRETQYF
TRBV11-2	.	TRBJ2-3	.	16	TGTGCCAGCAGCTTAGTCCGAATTTCTAGCACAGATACGCAGTATTTT	CASSLVRISSTDTQYF
TRBV29-1	TRBD1	TRBJ2-3	few	13	TGCAGCGTTGAAAGGGGGCAAACAGATACGCAGTATTTT	CSVERGQTDTQYF
TRBV27	.	TRBJ2-7	.	14	TGTGCCAGCAGTCTCCTTACGGGAGTACATGAGCAGTACTTC	CASSLLTGVHEQYF
TRBV5-1	TRBD2	TRBJ2-7	few	20	TGCGCCAGCAGCTCCACAAACCTCGGGACTAGCGGCCCCCCTTACTACGAGCAGTACTTC	CASSSTNLGTSGPPYYEQYF
TRBV3-1	.	TRBJ1-5	.	13	TGTGCCAGCAGCCAAGCCTTGAGCCAGCCCCAGCATTTT	CASSQALSQPQHF
TRBV12-3/TRBV12-4	.	TRBJ1-1	few	15	TGTGCCAGCCTGGGTTATCTCGGGGGAGGCACTGAAGCTTTCTTT	CASLGYLGGGTEAFF
TRBV12-3/TRBV12-4	.	TRBJ2-2	.	13	TGTGCCAGTCGACGTCGCCCGTTCGGGGAGCTGTTTTTT	CASRRRPFGELFF
TRBV9	TRBD2	TRBJ2-7	once	18	TGTGCCAGCAGCGTAGGGCTACAGGGGACTAGCGGTTACTACGAGCAGTACTTC	CASSVGLQGTSGYYEQYF
TRBV28	TRBD1	TRBJ2-6	few	15	TGTGCCAGCAGTCCAACAGGGGTCGGGGCCAACGTCCTGACTTTC	CASSPTGVGANVLTF
TRBV15	TRBD2	TRBJ2-7	.	15	TGTGCCACCAGCAGAGATGTGGCCAGGGAGGGCGAGCAGTACTTC	CATSRDVAREGEQYF
TRBV30	TRBD2	TRBJ2-2	.	14	TGTGCCTGGGGGGGACTAGCGAACACCGGGGAGCTGTTTTTT	CAWGGLANTGELFF
TRBV20-1	TRBD2	TRBJ2-5	.	14	TGCAGTGCTAGAGAGGGGAGGGACCAAGAGACCCAGTACTTC	CSAREGRDQETQYF
TRBV2	TRBD1	TRBJ1-2	.	13	TGTGCCAGCAGTGAAAGGACAGGGTATGGCTACACCTTC	CASSERTGYGYTF
TRBV12-3/TRBV12-4	.	TRBJ2-5	.	14	TGTGCCAGCAGTTTCTATGACCTACAAGAGACCCAGTACTTC	CASSFYDLQETQYF
TRBV12-3/TRBV12-4	.	TRBJ1-2	.	16	TGTGCCAGCAGTTTAGGACTCGGTGGGGGAGGGTATGGCTACACCTTC	CASSLGLGGGGYGYTF
TRBV3-1	TRBD1	TRBJ1-6	.	14	TGTGCCAGCAGCTACCGGACAGGGAACTCACCCCTCCACTTT	CASSYRTGNSPLHF
TRBV20-1	.	TRBJ2-1	.	16	TGCAGTGCTAGAGATCGGTGGGGGAGCTCCTACAATGAGCAGTTCTTC	CSARDRWGSSYNEQFF
TRBV7-9	TRBD2	TRBJ2-1	.	19	TGTGCCAGCAGCTTAGGGACTCGGACTAGCGGAGCGTCCTACAATGAGCAGTTCTTC	CASSLGTRTSGASYNEQFF
TRBV20-1	.	TRBJ2-1	.	14	TGCAGTGTCCAACCGGGACTCTTCTACAATGAGCAGTTCTTC	CSVQPGLFYNEQFF
TRBV28	TRBD2	TRBJ2-1	.	12	TGTGCCAGCACAAAACGGGCTAGCGGGGCGTTCTTC	CASTKRASGAFF
TRBV5-1	.	TRBJ1-1	few	13	TGTGCCAGCTCACGTGACACGAACACTGAAGCTTTCTTT	CASSRDTNTEAFF
TRBV2	TRBD2	TRBJ2-7	.	15	TGTGCCAGCAGCCCCGGGGGAGCGGGAGGATTCGAGCAGTACTTC	CASSPGGAGGFEQYF
TRBV4-1	.	TRBJ2-3	.	16	TGTGCCAGCAGCCATGGGAACCCCGATCAGGGGGATACGCAGTATTTT	CASSHGNPDQGDTQYF
TRBV27	.	TRBJ2-7	.	15	TGTGCCAGCAGTACCCTACAGGGAGAGAGGTACGAGCAGTACTTC	CASSTLQGERYEQYF
TRBV2	TRBD1	TRBJ2-7	.	15	TGTGCCAGCAGCGACCCGGGACAGGGGGCCAACGAGCAGTACTTC	CASSDPGQGANEQYF
TRBV20-1	TRBD2	TRBJ2-1	.	15	TGCAGTGCTAGAGATCGGGCTAGCGGGATCTATGAGCAGTTCTTC	CSARDRASGIYEQFF
TRBV6-2/TRBV6-3	.	TRBJ2-6	.	15	TGTGCCAGCCACGCCGGGGGATCTGGGGCCAACGTCCTGACTTTC	CASHAGGSGANVLTF
TRBV5-1	.	TRBJ2-2	few	12	TGCGCCAGCAGCATACAGGTCGGGGAGCTGTTTTTT	CASSIQVGELFF